This T cell receptor (beta chain) is drawn from a study of CD4 T cell repertoires in COVID-19. Study summary: Other coronavirus spike proteins restimulated relabeled CFSE-low cells expanded with IL-2 for approximately ten days.

Regarding the study as a whole: SARS-CoV and/or HKU1 spike cultures shared between 7 and 25% of SARS-CoV-2 clonotypes. Sharing of several most expanded SARS-CoV-2-reactive clonotypes across memory subsets suggested intraclonal diversification.

The method was immunoSEQ multiplex PCR; TCRdb's version includes in-frame clones alone and lacks a portion of them. The table shows over 20,000 clones, with around 90% occurring only once. The length of the CDR3 is 14 residues. Germline V CDR1 and CDR2: SGHDT, YYEEEE. V shed 1 base and J shed 2 bases, with 8 bases lying between them. The memory T cells were sequenced right after ex vivo isolation, without culture. In the case of this clone: Its antigen is as yet unknown.

The V and J genes are TRBV5-6 and TRBJ2-3, with D unresolved. The source was central memory CD4+ T cells from blood, collected before the COVID-19 pandemic. The sequence derives from a human donor who had COVID-19. CDR3 sequence: CASSLMADTDTQYF. The CDR3 nucleotides are TGTGCCAGCAGCTTGATGGCCGACACAGATACGCAGTATTTT.